This is a list of T cell receptor beta chains from one sample in a study of blood T cell repertoires in COVID-19. The table came from immunoSEQ multiplex PCR; TCRdb's copy has only in-frame clones and leaves some out. The data hold 70,000 to 95,000 clones, with 88% observed a single time. The sequenced sample was peripheral blood. The source is a man aged 65-85 years with acute or convalescent COVID-19. CDR3s include the opening cysteine and the closing phenylalanine or tryptophan. D genes are given only for firm matches. Size tells how often a clone was seen (once, few, many) or the class of an expanded clone, and some rows leave it out.

D gene,J gene,V gene,clone size,CDR3 DNA,CDR3 protein
TRBD1,TRBJ1-5,TRBV2,.,TGTGCCAGCAGGATGGACAGGGGCAATCAGCCCCAGCATTTT,CASRMDRGNQPQHF
.,TRBJ1-3,TRBV9,.,TGTGCCAGCAGCGTAGGGCCAGGGGTCGGAAACACCATATATTTT,CASSVGPGVGNTIYF
.,TRBJ2-7,TRBV2,.,TGTGCCAGCACCGAGGGGGGGGTAAGGGTCTACGAGCAGTACTTC,CASTEGGVRVYEQYF
.,TRBJ2-2,TRBV5-1,.,TGCGCCAGCAGCTTGACAGCAATAACCACCGGGGAGCTGTTTTTT,CASSLTAITTGELFF
.,TRBJ2-3,TRBV25-1,.,TGTGCCAGCAGTGAATTCAGGGGTACAGATACGCAGTATTTT,CASSEFRGTDTQYF
.,TRBJ2-4,TRBV4-3,.,TGCGCCAGCAGCCTGGGGGAGGCCCCCAACATTCAGTACTTC,CASSLGEAPNIQYF
TRBD1,TRBJ1-4,TRBV5-6,.,TGTGCCAGCAGCTCAGATTGGGGGACAGGGGAAGAAAAACTGTTTTTT,CASSSDWGTGEEKLFF
TRBD2,TRBJ2-5,TRBV30,few,TGTGCCTGGAGTTCGTGGGGGGGGACCCAAGAGACCCAGTACTTC,CAWSSWGGTQETQYF
TRBD1,TRBJ1-2,TRBV18,.,TGTGCCAGCTCACCGACAGGGCTGGATGGCTACACCTTC,CASSPTGLDGYTF
TRBD1,TRBJ1-2,TRBV10-2,.,TGCGCCAGCAGTCCCGGACAGGGGGCTTCTGGCTACACCTTC,CASSPGQGASGYTF
.,TRBJ1-1,TRBV7-2,once,TGTGCCAGCAGCTTAACCTCCTCTCTGGGGGGGAACACTGAAGCTTTCTTT,CASSLTSSLGGNTEAFF
TRBD1,TRBJ2-7,TRBV27,.,TGTGCCAGCAGTTCCCGGGACAGGGTACACGAGCAGTACTTC,CASSSRDRVHEQYF
.,TRBJ1-1,TRBV3-1/TRBV3-2,.,TGTGCCAGCAGCGACCTTGGGGGCGTCACTGAAGCTTTCTTT,CASSDLGGVTEAFF
TRBD1,TRBJ1-4,TRBV6-6,.,TGTGCCAGCAGCCGGACAGGCGGTAATGAAAAACTGTTTTTT,CASSRTGGNEKLFF
TRBD1,TRBJ1-5,TRBV5-5,few,TGTGCCAGCAGCCCGACAGGGTTTAGCAATCAGCCCCAGCATTTT,CASSPTGFSNQPQHF
.,TRBJ2-1,TRBV18,.,TGTGCCAGCTCATCTGAGGTCGCTAGCGTACCGCAGGAGCAGTTCTTC,CASSSEVASVPQEQFF
.,TRBJ2-4,TRBV9,.,TGTGCCAGCAGCGTGGGAGGAGGTCTAGCCAAAAACATTCAGTACTTC,CASSVGGGLAKNIQYF
.,TRBJ2-2,TRBV19,.,TGTGCCAGTAGTCAGGGAATAACGCGCGGGGAGCTGTTTTTT,CASSQGITRGELFF
.,TRBJ1-6,TRBV28,.,TGTGCCAGCAGTTTATATATTGATTCACCCCTCCACTTT,CASSLYIDSPLHF
TRBD2,TRBJ2-7,TRBV3-1/TRBV3-2,.,TGTGCCAGCAGCCTCCGGGCTAGCGGGGAATACGAGCAGTACTTC,CASSLRASGEYEQYF
.,TRBJ1-4,TRBV28,few,TGTGCCAGCCACTTGGGGGGGGCAGGGGAAAAACTGTTTTTT,CASHLGGAGEKLFF
.,TRBJ1-1,TRBV14,.,TGTGCCAGCAGCCAAGTTCGGGGGTCCACTGAAGCTTTCTTT,CASSQVRGSTEAFF
.,TRBJ1-5,TRBV2,.,TGTGCCAGCAGTGAACTGGGGCATCAGCCCCAGCATTTT,CASSELGHQPQHF
TRBD1,TRBJ1-2,TRBV12-5,.,TGTGCTAGTGGTCCCTCCAGCGGGACAGGGTTTAAGTGCTGGTCGATTGATGGCTACACCTTC,CASGPSSGTGFKCWSIDGYTF
.,TRBJ1-2,TRBV3-1/TRBV3-2,.,TGTGCCAGCAGCCAAGATGGGGCAGCGACCTATGGCTACACCTTC,CASSQDGAATYGYTF
TRBD2,TRBJ2-2,TRBV28,.,TGTGCCAGCAGTTTCACGGGCGGGGGGAGTAGCGGGGAGCTGTTTTTT,CASSFTGGGSSGELFF
TRBD1,TRBJ1-5,TRBV5-6,.,TGTGCCAGCAGCACGGGACAGTGGAATCAGCCCCAGCATTTT,CASSTGQWNQPQHF
TRBD1,TRBJ1-1,TRBV5-1,.,TGCGCCAGCAGAGAACAGGGGATGAACACTGAAGCTTTCTTT,CASREQGMNTEAFF
TRBD1,TRBJ1-1,TRBV10-1,.,TGCGCCAGCAGTGCGGGACAGGGGATCACTGAAGCTTTCTTT,CASSAGQGITEAFF
.,TRBJ1-6,TRBV6-5,.,TGTGCCAGCAGGCGAGCAGAGGGTTCACCCCTCCACTTT,CASRRAEGSPLHF
TRBD1,TRBJ2-1,TRBV7-9,.,TGTGCCAGCAGCCTGGGGACAGTCGCCAATGAGCAGTTCTTC,CASSLGTVANEQFF
TRBD1,TRBJ2-7,TRBV13,.,TGTGCCAGCAGTAGAATAGCACAGGGGGCGGACGAGCAGTACTTC,CASSRIAQGADEQYF
.,TRBJ1-1,TRBV29-1,.,TGCAGCGTTGAAGGGGGGGTGTGGACTGAAGCTTTCTTT,CSVEGGVWTEAFF
.,TRBJ2-5,TRBV28,.,TGTGCCAGCACCCCCGTCACAGGAAACCAAGAGACCCAGTACTTC,CASTPVTGNQETQYF
TRBD1,TRBJ1-1,TRBV5-4,.,TGTGCCAGCAGCTCCAGGACAGGGCTAAACACTGAAGCTTTCTTT,CASSSRTGLNTEAFF
.,TRBJ1-1,TRBV18,.,TGTGCCAGCTCCCCGGGACAGAACACTGAAGCTTTCTTT,CASSPGQNTEAFF
TRBD2,TRBJ2-1,TRBV18,.,TGTGCCAGCTCACCACGACTAGCGGGGGGACACAATGAGCAGTTCTTC,CASSPRLAGGHNEQFF
TRBD1,TRBJ1-1,TRBV5-1,.,TGCGCCAGCAGCTTACAGGGACAGATTCCTTTCTTT,CASSLQGQIPFF
TRBD1,TRBJ2-6,TRBV3-1/TRBV3-2,once,TGTGCCAGCATGGGACAGCACTCTGGGGCCAACGTCCTGACTTTC,CASMGQHSGANVLTF
.,TRBJ1-5,TRBV10-3,.,TGTGCCATCAGTGCGACAGGAGTTAGCAATCAGCCCCAGCATTTT,CAISATGVSNQPQHF
.,TRBJ2-7,TRBV18,.,TGTGCCAGCTCACCAGGAGAAGAGCGGAGATACGAGCAGTACTTC,CASSPGEERRYEQYF